Below are 4 T cell receptor beta chains sequenced from a single sample in a study of regulatory T cells in long-lasting Graves disease. Arm-PCR of CDR3 regions and iRepertoire HTBI primers were used to build TCR beta libraries. TCRdb analysed the multiplex PCR reads with MiXCR anew, one entry per CDR3 protein. Seen here are roughly 440,000 distinct CDR3 sequences, about a sixth observed once, and the top ten hold approximately 22%. Indicated time point: newly diagnosed GD, antithyroid drugs for less than 3 months. PBMCs provided the RNA from which the TCR library was made. The sample also formed part of further work on T cells in Graves' hyperthyroidism and ophthalmopathy.

Here the sequenced sample was peripheral blood mononuclear cells (PBMCs), taken at new diagnosis, from a patient treated with antithyroid drugs. The receptors were gathered from a woman aged 18-30 years with Graves disease.

This clonotype was seen ten or more times. The gene calls are TRBV27 and TRBJ2-1, with a tentative D call TRBD2 (6 bases). The CDR3 spans 14 residues. Trimming took 3 bases from V and 4 from J, leaving 10 bases between them. Germline CDR1 and CDR2: MNHEY and SMNVEV (reference sequence). CDR3 nucleotides: TGTGCCAGCAGTTTTTCCGCGGGGTACAATGAGCAGTTCTTC. Residues: CASSFSAGYNEQFF.

This clonotype was seen a handful of times. This chain uses TRBV19 with TRBJ1-5; D not certain. This CDR3 spans 15 amino acids. Trimming pared 3 bases from V and 5 bases from J, leaving 14 bases between. Looked up from germline, CDR1 is LNHDA and CDR2 is SQIVND (reference sequence). The CDR3 sequence: CASSISVHLYQPQHF. Here the CDR3 DNA reads TGTGCCAGTAGTATTTCCGTTCACCTATATCAGCCCCAGCATTTT.

Regarding this clonotype: It differs at one base from a far larger clone, so likely a read error. This chain uses TRBV9 with TRBJ2-5; 8 nucleotides align to TRBD1. V lost 7 bases and J lost 0; bases outside the gene matches: 5. Germline loops: CDR1 SGDLS, CDR2 YYNGEE. This CDR3 spans 14 amino acids. The CDR3 nucleotides are TGTGCCAGCGGGGACAGGTCTTACCAAGAGACCCAGTACTTC. This codes for CASGDRSYQETQYF.

There are many counts of this clonotype. The V gene is TRBV7-9, the J gene TRBJ2-5, with 8 bases matching TRBD2. Germline V CDR1 and CDR2: SEHNR, FQNEAQ (reference sequence). This CDR3 comprises 16 residues. Losses at the gene ends were 3 bases for V and 5 bases for J; bases not matched to a gene: 11. CDR3 nucleotides: TGTGCCAGCAGCTTCTCTCAGCGGGAGAGGTCGGAGACCCAGTACTTC. It codes for CASSFSQRERSETQYF.